The 9 T cell receptor beta chains below were found in one sample sequenced in a study of blood T cell repertoires in COVID-19. Only in-frame clones appear in the TCRdb table, and some are missing; sequencing was by immunoSEQ multiplex PCR. The sample carries about 130,000 clones, around 79% recorded once. Sequenced: peripheral blood. All receptors derive from a man older than 75 with acute or convalescent COVID-19.

J is TRBJ2-5 and V is TRBV7-2; D is undetermined. This CDR3 is built from 15 residues. CDR1 SGHTA and CDR2 FQGNSA come from the germline V gene. V was cut by 3 bases and J by 4 bases, with 15 bases left in between. CDR3 sequence reads: CASSFISNGGETQYF. The CDR3 nucleotides read TGTGCCAGCAGCTTCATATCTAATGGTGGAGAGACCCAGTACTTC.

The chain links TRBV7-3 to TRBJ2-1; D ambiguous. The germline CDR1 and CDR2 sequences are SGHTA and FQGTGA. The V end was cut by 5 bases, the J end by 9 bases, with 14 bases between. This CDR3 has 13 amino acids. The CDR3 here is CASSPLGPGEQFF. The DNA of the CDR3 is TGTGCCAGCAGCCCCTTGGGTCCGGGTGAGCAGTTCTTC.

This sequence joins TRBV28 and TRBJ2-2; 8 bases are a match to TRBD1. The CDR3 totals 15 residues. Unmatched junction bases numbered 1, after V lost 4 bases and J lost 0 bases. Germline assignment: CDR1 MDHEN and CDR2 SYDVKM. CDR3 amino acids: CASSSTGANTGELFF. The DNA of the CDR3 is TGTGCCAGCAGTTCGACAGGGGCGAACACCGGGGAGCTGTTTTTT.

The J gene is TRBJ2-1, the V gene TRBV9; D might be TRBD1 (6 bases). CDR1 and CDR2 from the germline V gene are SGDLS and YYNGEE. Trimming took 2 bases from V and 9 from J, leaving 12 bases between them. CDR3 size: 13 residues. CDR3 region: CASSVQQGGEQFF. CDR3 in DNA: TGTGCCAGCAGCGTCCAACAGGGTGGTGAGCAGTTCTTC.

This clone was recorded a few times. The chain couples TRBV11-2 to TRBJ2-7; 7 bases match TRBD1. The CDR3 sequence is 15 residues long. V shed 5 bases and J 3 bases; nucleotides not matched to a gene: 10. Germline V CDR1 and CDR2: SGHAT, FQNNGV. CDR3 region: CASSPTGASGYEQYF. In DNA, the CDR3 is TGTGCCAGCAGCCCAACAGGGGCATCAGGCTACGAGCAGTACTTC.

The chain recombines TRBV3-1 (or the pseudogene TRBV3-2) with TRBJ2-2, with D possibly being TRBD1 (6 bases). Deletions cut 1 base from V and 6 bases from J, with 6 bases between. Per the germline V gene, CDR1 is LGHDT and CDR2 is YNNKEL (reference sequence). CDR3 length equals 13 residues. CDR3 sequence (DNA): TGTGCCAGCAGCCAAGGGACAGCCGGGGAGCTGTTTTTT. Encoded protein: CASSQGTAGELFF.

V usage is TRBV5-4 and J usage is TRBJ2-5; possible D gene TRBD2, 5 bases. Germline lookup yields CDR1 SGHNT and CDR2 YYREEE (reference sequence). V was cut by 0 bases and J by 5 bases, with 14 bases left in between. CDR3 size: 15 residues. The CDR3 is CASSLAGGFLETQYF. DNA of the CDR3: TGTGCCAGCAGCTTGGCAGGAGGATTCTTGGAGACCCAGTACTTC.

The chain has TRBV4-1 and TRBJ1-4, with D possibly matching TRBD1 (5 bases). V lost 2 bases to trimming and J lost 7 bases, with 8 bases between them. Germline V CDR1 and CDR2: MGHRA, YSYEKL. The CDR3 is made up of 13 amino acids. The CDR3 region is CASSQPGGEKLFF. As DNA, the CDR3 is TGCGCCAGCAGCCAACCCGGGGGTGAAAAACTGTTTTTT.

The chain combines TRBV7-3 with TRBJ2-6, with D maybe TRBD1 (6 bases). Germline assignment: CDR1 SGHTA and CDR2 FQGTGA. V lost 1 base, J lost 4 bases, and 14 bases lay in between. There are 17 residues in the CDR3. The CDR3, as DNA: TGTGCCAGCAGCTTAAGTCCCACAGGGCCCGGGGCCAACGTCCTGACTTTC. It encodes CASSLSPTGPGANVLTF.